The 8 T cell receptor beta chains listed next were all sequenced from one sample in a study of blood T cell repertoires in COVID-19. This table comes from immunoSEQ multiplex PCR, and its TCRdb copy is limited to in-frame clones, with some not included. Of 150,000 to 200,000 clones listed, around 82% are singletons. Sequencing input: PBMCs or T cells enriched from blood (not recorded which). The receptors originated from a woman in her forties or fifties with acute COVID-19.

The CDR3, as DNA: TGTGCCACGGGGGACCGGGACTACGAGCAGTACGTC. This sequence encodes CATGDRDYEQYV. J is TRBJ2-7 and V is TRBV28, with D perhaps TRBD2 (6 bases). Germline V CDR1 and CDR2: MDHEN, SYDVKM. Trimming shortened V by 10 bases and J by 3 bases, and 13 bases separated the two germline ends. This CDR3 region has 12 residues.

The V gene is TRBV28, the J gene TRBJ1-1; TRBD1 is a possible D gene (6 bases). The CDR3 runs 14 residues. Germline V gives CDR1 MDHEN, CDR2 SYDVKM. The V end lost 7 bases, the J end lost 5 bases, and 17 bases lay between the germline ends. The CDR3 coding sequence is TGTGCCAGCATCTCAGGGGCGATTAGGACTGAAGCTTTCTTT. Protein product: CASISGAIRTEAFF.

This clone was observed a few times. V and J are TRBV2 and TRBJ2-1; no reliable D call. In germline, CDR1 is SNHLY, CDR2 FYNNEI. Deletions cut 7 bases from V and 0 bases from J, with 10 bases between. The CDR3 is 14 residues long. The CDR3, as DNA: TGTGCCAGCACTTCGGCTAGCTCCTACAATGAGCAGTTCTTC. It encodes CASTSASSYNEQFF.

The chain has TRBV27 and TRBJ2-7, with 8 bases identical to TRBD1. The J segment lost 3 bases and the V segment lost 0 bases, leaving 10 bases of the junction unmatched. The CDR3 is made up of 17 amino acids. The germline CDR1 and CDR2 sequences are MNHEY and SMNVEV (reference sequence). As DNA, the CDR3 is TGTGCCAGCAGTTTATCTGCCAGTACAGGGGGTATCTACGAGCAGTACGTC. Residues: CASSLSASTGGIYEQYV.

V and J are TRBV6-2 or TRBV6-3 and TRBJ2-5, with D possibly matching TRBD1 (5 bases). The V and J ends lost 5 bases and 4 bases respectively, with 11 bases between them. The CDR3 contains 13 residues. Germline V gene sequence: CDR1 MNHEY, CDR2 SVGEGT. CDR3 in DNA: TGTGCCAGCAGTCAAGTCAGGGTAGAGACCCAGTACTTC. Its translation: CASSQVRVETQYF.

Only one count was recorded for this clone. The chain links TRBV11-2 to TRBJ1-5, with D unresolved. The CDR3 sequence is 14 residues long. V lost 2 bases, J lost 7 bases, and 12 bases lay in between. Germline V CDR1 and CDR2: SGHAT, FQNNGV. The CDR3 loop reads CASSLFDGVQPQHF. The CDR3 nucleotides read TGTGCCAGCAGCTTATTCGACGGGGTACAGCCCCAGCATTTT.

This chain connects TRBV5-4 to TRBJ2-3, with 9 bases aligning to TRBD1. V gave up 0 bases and J gave up 4 bases; unmatched junction bases: 6. The CDR3 has 16 residues. From germline, CDR1 is SGHNT and CDR2 YYREEE (reference sequence). This CDR3 reads CASSLASRQGADTQYF. In DNA form, the CDR3 reads TGTGCCAGCAGCTTGGCCTCGAGACAGGGGGCAGATACGCAGTATTTT.

This clone has a single count. The chain is built from TRBV29-1 and TRBJ2-3, with D perhaps TRBD2 (6 bases). Trimming removed 6 bases at V and 2 bases at J, with 18 bases between. The germline V gene has CDR1 SQVTM and CDR2 ANQGSEA. The CDR3 has 15 residues. In DNA form, the CDR3 reads TGCAGCGTCTCTTCGGGTAGCGGCCCCACAGATACGCAGTATTTT. This sequence encodes CSVSSGSGPTDTQYF.